Below are 16 T cell receptor beta chains sequenced from a single sample in a study of blood T cell repertoires in COVID-19. Clones were sequenced by immunoSEQ multiplex PCR, and TCRdb holds only the in-frame ones, with some missing. The sample shows 250,000 or so clones, about 88% of them seen only once. Sequencing was done on a sample of peripheral blood. The receptors were gathered from a woman between 40 and 55 years old who had recovered from COVID-19.

This clone was seen just once. The chain uses TRBV10-3 and TRBJ1-1, with D tentatively TRBD1 (5 bases). V dropped 0 bases and J dropped 4 bases, with 15 bases sitting between them. The CDR3 is 16 amino acids. CDR1 and CDR2 from the germline V gene are ENHRY and SYGVKD. CDR3 coding DNA: TGTGCCATCAGTGAGTCGATTGGGGGGTTTGTCACTGAAGCTTTCTTT. Translation: CAISESIGGFVTEAFF.

This chain connects TRBV11-2 to TRBJ1-5; TRBD1 agrees at 9 bases. V trimming: 1 base; J trimming: 5 bases; junction bases outside the gene matches: 6. Germline V lookup: CDR1 SGHAT, CDR2 FQNNGV. The CDR3 sequence is 16 residues long. Here the CDR3 reads CASSLGNRGPDQPQHF. In DNA, the CDR3 is TGTGCCAGCAGCTTAGGTAACAGGGGGCCTGATCAGCCCCAGCATTTT. The full variable domain, with the rest looked up from reference TRBV11-2 and TRBJ1-5, is EAGVAQSPRYKIIEKRQSVAFWCNPISGHATLYWYQQILGQGPKLLIQFQNNGVVDDSQLPKDRFSAERLKGVDSTLKIQPAKLEDSAVYLCASSLGNRGPDQPQHFGDGTRLSIL.

CDR3 sequence reads: CASSLRGSNNSPLHF. The DNA for the CDR3 is TGTGCCAGCAGTCTTAGGGGTTCCAATAATTCACCCCTCCACTTT. The gene calls are TRBV2 and TRBJ1-6; D is possibly TRBD1 (5 bases). The V gene's germline CDR1 is SNHLY and CDR2 FYNNEI. Deletions cut 5 bases from V and 5 bases from J, with 13 bases between. The CDR3 loop spans 15 amino acids.

CDR3 in DNA: TGTGCCAGCAGTTTAACCCCCGGAGATACCAATACCTTC. This encodes CASSLTPGDTNTF. This chain connects TRBV27 to TRBJ1-2; no reliable D call. Germline CDR1 reads MNHEY; CDR2 reads SMNVEV (reference sequence). CDR3 size: 13 residues. Trimming took 2 bases from V and 14 from J, leaving 18 bases between them.

V and J are TRBV6-6 and TRBJ2-7; 9 bases line up with TRBD2. The CDR3 extends over 15 amino acids. With 6 bases clipped from V and 4 bases from J, the junction kept 10 bases outside the gene matches. Germline V CDR1 and CDR2: MNHNY, SVGAGI (reference sequence). CDR3 protein: CASSPLGREGYEQYV. CDR3 sequence (DNA): TGTGCCAGCAGCCCCCTGGGGCGGGAGGGATACGAGCAGTACGTC.

The chain couples TRBV3-1 (or the pseudogene TRBV3-2) to TRBJ1-3, with unresolved D. This CDR3 is 14 amino acids long. Germline-derived CDR1 and CDR2 are LGHDT and YNNKEL (reference sequence). Trimming stripped 3 bases from V and 3 bases from J, with 9 bases between. CDR3 loop: CASSQRASGNTIYF. The DNA of the CDR3 is TGTGCCAGCAGCCAGCGGGCCAGTGGAAACACCATATATTTT.

V is TRBV7-2 and J is TRBJ2-7, with D unclear. The length of the CDR3 is 12 residues. Trimming shortened V by 5 bases and J by 3 bases, and 8 bases separated the two germline ends. Germline-derived CDR1 and CDR2 are SGHTA and FQGNSA. CDR3 loop: CASSPPNYEQYF. As DNA, the CDR3 is TGTGCCAGCAGCCCACCTAACTACGAGCAGTACTTC. The full variable domain, rest sourced from reference TRBV7-2 and TRBJ2-7, is GAGVSQSPSNKVTEKGKDVELRCDPISGHTALYWYRQSLGQGLEFLIYFQGNSAPDKSGLPSDRFSAERTGGSVSTLTIQRTQQEDSAVYLCASSPPNYEQYFGPGTRLTVT.

The chain has TRBV9 and TRBJ2-1, with TRBD2 identical over 9 bases. This CDR3 comprises 18 residues. Trimming cost V 3 bases and J 4 bases; bases outside gene matches: 14. CDR1 SGDLS and CDR2 YYNGEE come from the germline V gene. The CDR3 DNA follows: TGTGCCAGCAGCGGCCGGAGGGCGGGGGGGACCCTTTACAATGAGCAGTTCTTC. As protein: CASSGRRAGGTLYNEQFF.

This clone has just one count. V is TRBV28 and J is TRBJ1-1; TRBD1 agrees at 8 bases. The CDR3 covers 17 residues. Germline V gene sequence: CDR1 MDHEN, CDR2 SYDVKM. With 3 bases clipped from V and 5 bases from J, the junction kept 14 bases outside the gene matches. The CDR3 sequence: CASSFYQGARYETEAFF. CDR3 bases: TGTGCCAGCAGTTTCTACCAGGGGGCGCGGTACGAAACTGAAGCTTTCTTT.

V and J are TRBV24-1 and TRBJ2-5; 9 bases agree with TRBD2. The CDR3 runs to 15 residues. The junction had 4 bases not matched to a gene; V was cut back by 3 bases and J by 3 bases. CDR1 and CDR2 from the germline V gene are KGHDR and SFDVKD. The DNA of the CDR3 is TGTGCCACCAGTGATCCGACTAGCGGAAAAGAGACCCAGTACTTC. It translates to CATSDPTSGKETQYF.

V and J are TRBV28 and TRBJ1-6; D perhaps matches TRBD1 (5 bases). CDR1 MDHEN and CDR2 SYDVKM come from the germline V gene. V lost 6 bases to trimming and J lost 7 bases, with 16 bases between them. The CDR3 totals 15 residues. The CDR3 sequence is CASSNPGQGNSPLHF. CDR3 nucleotides: TGTGCCAGCAGCAACCCGGGCCAGGGAAATTCACCCCTCCACTTT.

The rearrangement links TRBV5-1 to TRBJ2-5; 8 nucleotides match TRBD2. The V gene's germline CDR1 is SGHRS and CDR2 YFSETQ. CDR3 length equals 15 residues. Germline trimming cut 2 bases from V and 0 bases from J; bases unmatched to any gene: 3. In nucleotides, the CDR3 is TGCGCCAGCAGCTTTTTAGCGGGGTACCAAGAGACCCAGTACTTC. It yields the protein CASSFLAGYQETQYF.

CDR3 in amino acids: CASSLVQGLETQYF. The CDR3 DNA is TGTGCCAGCAGCTTAGTACAGGGCTTGGAGACCCAGTACTTC. The chain has TRBV7-8 and TRBJ2-5, with a tentative D call TRBD1 (6 bases). The CDR3 runs 14 residues. Germline V gene lookup returns CDR1 SGHVS and CDR2 FQNEAQ. V dropped 1 base and J dropped 5 bases, with 11 bases sitting between them. Full variable domain (outside the CDR3, taken from reference TRBV7-8 and TRBJ2-5): GAGVSQSPRYKVAKRGQDVALRCDPISGHVSLFWYQQALGQGPEFLTYFQNEAQLDKSGLPSDRFFAERPEGSVSTLKIQRTQQEDSAVYLCASSLVQGLETQYFGPGTRLLVL.

The chain couples TRBV19 to TRBJ2-5; 13 bases fit TRBD2. The CDR3 contains 19 residues. Trimming at V came to 0 bases and at J to 7 bases, leaving 14 bases not matched to a gene. Germline values: CDR1 LNHDA, CDR2 SQIVND (reference sequence). CDR3 DNA sequence: TGTGCCAGTAGTATAGATCTGACTAGCGGGGGGTCCTCCCCGTCGACCCAGTACTTC. Its translation is CASSIDLTSGGSSPSTQYF.

CDR3 loop: CASSVSGDSPPDTQYF. For the CDR3, the DNA is TGTGCCAGCAGCGTATCCGGGGACTCCCCCCCAGATACGCAGTATTTT. This chain connects TRBV9 to TRBJ2-3; possible D gene TRBD2, 6 bases. Germline CDR1 SGDLS, CDR2 YYNGEE. Trimming removed 1 base at V and 4 bases at J, with 16 bases between. This CDR3 has 16 amino acids. Supplemented by reference TRBV9 and TRBJ2-3, the full variable domain reads DSGVTQTPKHLITATGQRVTLRCSPRSGDLSVYWYQQSLDQGLQFLIQYYNGEERAKGNILERFSAQQFPDLHSELNLSSLELGDSALYFCASSVSGDSPPDTQYFGPGTRLTVL.

The chain combines TRBV11-3 with TRBJ2-2; D perhaps matches TRBD1 (6 bases). This CDR3 contains 16 residues. Germline values: CDR1 SGHNT, CDR2 YENEEA. V shed 1 base and J shed 1 base, with 10 bases lying between them. The CDR3 sequence is CASSLGDRQNTGELFF. DNA of the CDR3: TGTGCCAGCAGCTTAGGAGACAGGCAGAACACCGGGGAGCTGTTTTTT.